This T cell receptor (beta chain) is drawn from a study of molecular identifiers for immune sequencing clone quantification. Points from the study as a whole: Effector cells kept over 98% of their molecules in clones above 20 RNA copies, while naive cells kept under 1% there. Molecules of identical TCR sharing a barcode could underestimate highly expanded clone sizes. Single-cell amounts of spiked Jurkat TCR RNA were reportedly detectable among about 960,000 naive cells.

TCRdb reanalysed the PCR reads using MiXCR and keeps one entry per CDR3 protein. The table shows about 640,000 distinct CDR3 sequences, with less than 20% occurring only once. A note on this clonotype: Its cognate antigen is unknown.

This receptor was identified in a human donor in good health. Some libraries in this study had Jurkat cell RNA spiked in. The specimen was naive CD8+ T cells from blood, with Jurkat cell RNA spiked in. Subset of the sample: FACS-sorted CD8+CD4-CCR7+CD45RA+ naive T cells.

The CDR3 spells CASSPGSSSGTGETQYF. The DNA of the CDR3 is TGTGCCAGCAGTCCTGGATCCTCTAGCGGGACGGGTGAGACCCAGTACTTC. The chain carries TRBV27 and TRBJ2-5; TRBD2 agrees at 9 bases. The CDR3 runs 17 residues. The germline CDR1 and CDR2 sequences are MNHEY and SMNVEV (reference sequence). V shed 5 bases and J 5 bases; nucleotides not matched to a gene: 15.